This TCR beta chain originates from a study of OX40 agonist ivuxolimab in advanced cancers. Study overall: Partial responses were observed in three patients, of whom one had hepatocellular carcinoma and two had cutaneous melanoma. Study-wide findings and caveats: The work left the antigen specificity of expanded peripheral T cells undetermined. Patients who responded partially at 0.1-3.0 mg/kg showed clonal expansion ranking among the lowest.

The table came from immunoSEQ multiplex PCR; TCRdb's copy has only in-frame clones and leaves some out. The data contain approximately 70,000 clones, approximately 90% of them singletons. On this clone itself: Its antigen is unknown.

Trimming removed 3 bases at V and 0 bases at J, with 9 bases between. The CDR3 loop spans 14 amino acids. The V gene's germline CDR1 is MNHEY and CDR2 SMNVEV (reference sequence). The sequencing used CD4+ or CD8+ T cells sorted from blood, collected in a trial of the OX40 agonist ivuxolimab. The chain carries TRBV27 and TRBJ2-7; D is undetermined. This TCR derives from an adult with an advanced solid tumor such as melanoma, head and neck, liver or kidney cancer. Here the CDR3 reads CASSFRRTSYEQYF. CDR3 nucleotides: TGTGCCAGCAGTTTCCGGCGGACCTCCTACGAGCAGTACTTC.